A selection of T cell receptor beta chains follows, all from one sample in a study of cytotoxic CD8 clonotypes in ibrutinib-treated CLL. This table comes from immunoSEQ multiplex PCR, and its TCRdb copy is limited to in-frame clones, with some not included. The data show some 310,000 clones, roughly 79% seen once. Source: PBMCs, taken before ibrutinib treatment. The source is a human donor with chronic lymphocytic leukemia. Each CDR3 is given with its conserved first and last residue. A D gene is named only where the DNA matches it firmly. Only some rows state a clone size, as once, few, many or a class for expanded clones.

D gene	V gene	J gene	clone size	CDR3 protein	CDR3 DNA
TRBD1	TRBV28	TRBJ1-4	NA	CASSLLAAVGDSGEKLFF	TGTGCCAGCAGTTTATTAGCTGCAGTAGGGGACAGTGGGGAAAAACTGTTTTTT
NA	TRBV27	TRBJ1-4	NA	CASSLGENREKLFF	TGTGCCAGCAGTTTAGGGGAGAATCGTGAAAAACTGTTTTTT
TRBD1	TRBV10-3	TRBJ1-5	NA	CAISDARQGVRSNQPQHF	TGTGCCATCAGTGATGCCCGACAGGGGGTCAGGAGCAATCAGCCCCAGCATTTT
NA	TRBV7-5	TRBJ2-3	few	CVRSLLGSTDTQYF	TGTGTCAGAAGCTTGCTAGGGAGCACAGATACGCAGTATTTT
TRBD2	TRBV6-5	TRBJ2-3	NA	CASGSSGRSIDTQYF	TGTGCCAGCGGGAGTAGCGGGAGGTCAATAGATACGCAGTATTTT
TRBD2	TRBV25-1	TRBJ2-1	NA	CASSDSSVRAGVEQFF	TGTGCCAGCAGTGATTCCTCTGTGCGAGCGGGAGTTGAGCAGTTCTTC
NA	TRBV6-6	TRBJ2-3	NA	CASSTRDLQYF	TGTGCCAGCAGTACCCGGGACCTCCAGTATTTT
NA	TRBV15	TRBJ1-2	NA	CATSRDGENF	TGTGCCACCAGCAGGGATGGGGAGAACTTC
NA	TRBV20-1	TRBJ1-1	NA	CSARWRPEAFF	TGCAGTGCGCGGTGGAGGCCTGAAGCTTTCTTT
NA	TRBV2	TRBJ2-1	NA	CASKVLERSSYNEQFF	TGTGCCAGCAAGGTTCTCGAGCGGAGCTCCTACAATGAGCAGTTCTTC
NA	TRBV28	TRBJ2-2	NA	CASSFTLSTGELFF	TGTGCCAGCAGTTTTACTTTGTCCACCGGGGAGCTGTTTTTT
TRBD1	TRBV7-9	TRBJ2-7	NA	CASSFPPTTAGGNYEQYF	TGTGCCAGCAGCTTTCCCCCCACAACGGCAGGGGGAAACTACGAGCAGTACTTC
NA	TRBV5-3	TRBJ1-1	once	CARRLGWRMNTEAFF	TGTGCCAGAAGGCTGGGGTGGAGGATGAACACTGAAGCTTTCTTT
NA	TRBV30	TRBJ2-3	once	CAWSLEFSTDTQYF	TGTGCCTGGAGTCTGGAGTTTAGCACAGATACGCAGTATTTT
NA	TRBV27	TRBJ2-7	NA	CASSLQGSSYEQYF	TGTGCCAGCAGTTTACAAGGAAGCTCCTACGAGCAGTACTTC
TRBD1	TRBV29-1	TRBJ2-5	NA	CSVAPTGVETQYF	TGCAGCGTTGCCCCGACAGGGGTAGAGACCCAGTACTTC
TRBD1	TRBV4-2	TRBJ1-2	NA	CASSYGPPGQGSYGYTF	TGTGCCAGCAGTTATGGCCCCCCGGGACAGGGGAGCTATGGCTACACCTTC
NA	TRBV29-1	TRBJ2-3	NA	CSVVTRRSTDTQYF	TGCAGCGTTGTAACCCGGAGGAGCACAGATACGCAGTATTTT
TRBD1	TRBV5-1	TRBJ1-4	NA	CASSFGGQGEKLFF	TGCGCCAGCAGCTTCGGAGGACAGGGGGAAAAACTGTTTTTT
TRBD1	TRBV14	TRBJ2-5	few	CASSQVLTGGPLHF	TGTGCCAGCAGCCAAGTGCTGACAGGGGGGCCGTTACACTTC
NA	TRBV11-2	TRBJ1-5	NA	CASSAERGQPQHF	TGTGCCAGCAGCGCGGAAAGGGGCCAGCCCCAGCATTTT
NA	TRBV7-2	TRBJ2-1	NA	CASSARGLGLEYNEQFF	TGTGCCAGCAGCGCCAGGGGGCTCGGACTAGAGTACAATGAGCAGTTCTTC
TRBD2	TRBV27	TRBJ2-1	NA	CASSPGTSGFNEQFF	TGTGCCAGCAGCCCCGGGACTAGCGGGTTTAATGAGCAGTTCTTC
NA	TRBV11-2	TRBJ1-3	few	CASSLDRGLGNTIYF	TGTGCCAGCAGCTTAGATCGGGGACTCGGAAACACCATATATTTT
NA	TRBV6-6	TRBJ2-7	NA	CASSYRLDRNLYEQYF	TGTGCCAGCAGTTACAGACTAGACAGGAACCTATACGAGCAGTACTTC
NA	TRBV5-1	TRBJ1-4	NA	CASRDRLSTNEKLFF	TGCGCCAGCAGGGACAGACTTTCCACTAATGAAAAACTGTTTTTT
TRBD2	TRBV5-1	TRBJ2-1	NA	CASSSEAGTTYNEQFF	TGCGCCAGCAGCTCGGAAGCCGGGACTACTTACAATGAGCAGTTCTTC
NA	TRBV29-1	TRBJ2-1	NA	CSVDIGQSSYNEQFF	TGCAGCGTTGATATAGGACAAAGCTCCTACAATGAGCAGTTCTTC
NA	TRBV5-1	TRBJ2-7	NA	CASSLESREYEQYF	TGCGCCAGCAGCTTGGAATCCAGGGAATACGAGCAGTACTTC